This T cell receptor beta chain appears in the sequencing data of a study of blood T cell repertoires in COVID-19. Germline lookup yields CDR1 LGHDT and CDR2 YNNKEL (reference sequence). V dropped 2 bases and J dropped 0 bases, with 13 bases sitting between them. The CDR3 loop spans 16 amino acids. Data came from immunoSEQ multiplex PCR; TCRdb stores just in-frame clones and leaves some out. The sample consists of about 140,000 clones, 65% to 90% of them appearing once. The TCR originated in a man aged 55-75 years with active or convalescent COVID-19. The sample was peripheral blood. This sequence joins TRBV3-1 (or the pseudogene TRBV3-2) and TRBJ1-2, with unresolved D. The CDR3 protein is CASSQRRQSSNYGYTF. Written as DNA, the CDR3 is TGTGCCAGCAGCCAACGGCGACAATCATCTAACTATGGCTACACCTTC.